Listed below are T cell receptor beta chains from one sample, sequenced in a study of blood T cell repertoires in COVID-19. This table comes from immunoSEQ multiplex PCR, and its TCRdb copy is limited to in-frame clones, with some not included. The sample carries some 30,000 clones, about 90% recorded once. The source material was peripheral blood. These receptors were obtained from a human donor with active COVID-19. The donor label of this sample is uncertain. Both conserved end residues are part of each CDR3. A D gene is named only where the DNA matches it firmly. Rows give clone size only sometimes, using once, few, many, or a class for an expanded clone.

clone size: .
V gene: TRBV5-1
D gene: TRBD1
J gene: TRBJ1-5
CDR3 protein: CASSLGSGTGTGQPQHF
CDR3 DNA: TGCGCCAGCAGCTTGGGTTCCGGGACAGGAACGGGACAGCCCCAGCATTTT

clone size: once
V gene: TRBV4-2
D gene: TRBD1
J gene: TRBJ1-2
CDR3 protein: CASSGDDRGSYGYTF
CDR3 DNA: TGTGCCAGCAGCGGCGACGACAGGGGGTCCTATGGCTACACCTTC

clone size: .
V gene: TRBV3-1/TRBV3-2
D gene: TRBD2
J gene: TRBJ2-3
CDR3 protein: CASSPLAGGPRDTQYF
CDR3 DNA: TGTGCCAGCAGCCCATTAGCGGGGGGGCCGCGTGATACGCAGTATTTT

clone size: .
V gene: TRBV20-1
D gene: .
J gene: TRBJ1-4
CDR3 protein: CSARPDEKLFF
CDR3 DNA: TGCAGTGCTAGACCTGATGAAAAACTGTTTTTT

clone size: .
V gene: TRBV15
D gene: TRBD1
J gene: TRBJ2-5
CDR3 protein: CATSRDTTGQTQYF
CDR3 DNA: TGTGCCACCAGCAGAGATACGACAGGGCAGACCCAGTACTTC

clone size: .
V gene: TRBV7-9
D gene: TRBD1
J gene: TRBJ2-7
CDR3 protein: CASSPRTGHYEQYF
CDR3 DNA: TGTGCCAGCAGCCCAAGGACAGGTCACTACGAGCAGTACTTC

clone size: .
V gene: TRBV3-1/TRBV3-2
D gene: .
J gene: TRBJ1-6
CDR3 protein: CASSQYRSSYNSPLHF
CDR3 DNA: TGTGCCAGCAGCCAATACAGGAGCTCCTATAATTCACCCCTCCACTTT

clone size: .
V gene: TRBV12-3/TRBV12-4
D gene: .
J gene: TRBJ2-7
CDR3 protein: CASSLSRVHEQYF
CDR3 DNA: TGTGCCAGCAGTTTATCCAGGGTCCACGAGCAGTACTTC

clone size: .
V gene: TRBV5-1
D gene: .
J gene: TRBJ1-2
CDR3 protein: CASSLVGGLDGYTF
CDR3 DNA: TGCGCCAGCAGCTTGGTGGGGGGACTTGATGGCTACACCTTC

clone size: .
V gene: TRBV11-2
D gene: .
J gene: TRBJ2-1
CDR3 protein: CASSLPNNEQFF
CDR3 DNA: TGTGCCAGCAGCTTACCCAACAATGAGCAGTTCTTC

clone size: .
V gene: TRBV29-1
D gene: TRBD1
J gene: TRBJ2-1
CDR3 protein: CSVPGTGQFF
CDR3 DNA: TGCAGCGTCCCCGGGACAGGGCAGTTCTTC

clone size: .
V gene: TRBV5-5
D gene: .
J gene: TRBJ1-5
CDR3 protein: CASTLTVGGPQHF
CDR3 DNA: TGTGCCAGCACCTTGACTGTGGGGGGGCCCCAGCATTTT

clone size: .
V gene: TRBV10-3
D gene: TRBD1
J gene: TRBJ1-1
CDR3 protein: CAIGDRGLGTEAFF
CDR3 DNA: TGTGCCATCGGCGACAGGGGGCTGGGCACTGAAGCTTTCTTT

clone size: .
V gene: TRBV5-6
D gene: TRBD2
J gene: TRBJ2-7
CDR3 protein: CASSLWGAGPKYEQYF
CDR3 DNA: TGTGCCAGCAGCTTGTGGGGAGCGGGGCCCAAGTACGAGCAGTACTTC

clone size: once
V gene: TRBV9
D gene: .
J gene: TRBJ2-7
CDR3 protein: CASSVGNSGRYEQYF
CDR3 DNA: TGTGCCAGCAGCGTTGGGAATAGCGGAAGATACGAGCAGTACTTC

clone size: .
V gene: TRBV7-2
D gene: .
J gene: TRBJ1-1
CDR3 protein: CASSPGGNTEAFF
CDR3 DNA: TGTGCCAGCAGCCCCGGAGGGAACACTGAAGCTTTCTTT

clone size: once
V gene: TRBV6-5
D gene: .
J gene: TRBJ1-1
CDR3 protein: CASSRQGVNTEAFF
CDR3 DNA: TGTGCCAGCAGTCGACAAGGGGTGAACACTGAAGCTTTCTTT

clone size: .
V gene: TRBV4-2
D gene: TRBD2
J gene: TRBJ2-1
CDR3 protein: CASSQNSGASYNEQFF
CDR3 DNA: TGTGCCAGCAGCCAGAATAGCGGGGCCTCCTACAATGAGCAGTTCTTC

clone size: .
V gene: TRBV6-6
D gene: TRBD2
J gene: TRBJ2-5
CDR3 protein: CASSMTSSAETQYF
CDR3 DNA: TGTGCCAGCAGCATGACTAGCTCGGCAGAGACCCAGTACTTC

clone size: .
V gene: TRBV4-3
D gene: .
J gene: TRBJ1-1
CDR3 protein: CASSRVGVEAEAFF
CDR3 DNA: TGCGCCAGCAGCCGAGTAGGGGTTGAGGCTGAAGCTTTCTTT

clone size: .
V gene: TRBV5-1
D gene: .
J gene: TRBJ1-4
CDR3 protein: CASSPGRADEKLFF
CDR3 DNA: TGCGCCAGCAGCCCTGGGCGGGCCGACGAAAAACTGTTTTTT

clone size: .
V gene: TRBV5-4
D gene: .
J gene: TRBJ2-1
CDR3 protein: CASSLVSNEQFF
CDR3 DNA: TGTGCCAGCAGCTTGGTCTCCAATGAGCAGTTCTTC

clone size: once
V gene: TRBV18
D gene: .
J gene: TRBJ2-1
CDR3 protein: CASSPIDGTTNNEQFF
CDR3 DNA: TGTGCCAGCTCACCAATTGACGGAACGACTAACAATGAGCAGTTCTTC

clone size: .
V gene: TRBV5-1
D gene: .
J gene: TRBJ1-1
CDR3 protein: CASSVHPTGTEAFF
CDR3 DNA: TGCGCCAGCAGCGTCCACCCAACAGGGACTGAAGCTTTCTTT

clone size: .
V gene: TRBV27
D gene: .
J gene: TRBJ1-3
CDR3 protein: CASSGQKYSGNTIYF
CDR3 DNA: TGTGCCAGCAGTGGACAGAAATACTCTGGAAACACCATATATTTT

clone size: .
V gene: TRBV4-2
D gene: .
J gene: TRBJ2-5
CDR3 protein: CASSQGLIEEETQYF
CDR3 DNA: TGTGCCAGCAGCCAAGGTCTAATCGAGGAAGAGACCCAGTACTTC

clone size: few
V gene: TRBV10-1
D gene: TRBD1
J gene: TRBJ1-1
CDR3 protein: CASSDRQGSGTDTEAFF
CDR3 DNA: TGCGCCAGCAGTGACCGACAGGGATCTGGAACGGACACTGAAGCTTTCTTT

clone size: .
V gene: TRBV20-1
D gene: .
J gene: TRBJ2-1
CDR3 protein: CSAIRESQFF
CDR3 DNA: TGCAGTGCTATCAGGGAATCCCAGTTCTTC

clone size: .
V gene: TRBV7-9
D gene: .
J gene: TRBJ1-1
CDR3 protein: CASSSSGFLNTEAFF
CDR3 DNA: TGTGCCAGCAGCTCCAGCGGATTCTTGAACACTGAAGCTTTCTTT

clone size: .
V gene: TRBV11-3
D gene: TRBD1
J gene: TRBJ2-2
CDR3 protein: CASSPHNYRGNTGELFF
CDR3 DNA: TGTGCCAGCAGCCCACACAATTACAGGGGGAACACCGGGGAGCTGTTTTTT

clone size: few
V gene: TRBV20-1
D gene: TRBD1
J gene: TRBJ1-2
CDR3 protein: CSASKGANYGYTF
CDR3 DNA: TGCAGTGCTAGTAAGGGGGCGAACTATGGCTACACCTTC

clone size: .
V gene: TRBV7-6
D gene: TRBD2
J gene: TRBJ2-3
CDR3 protein: CASRAGGSTDTQYF
CDR3 DNA: TGTGCCAGCAGGGCGGGGGGTAGCACAGATACGCAGTATTTT

clone size: .
V gene: TRBV10-2
D gene: .
J gene: TRBJ1-1
CDR3 protein: CASSAAGSNTEAFF
CDR3 DNA: TGCGCCAGCAGTGCGGCGGGAAGTAACACTGAAGCTTTCTTT

clone size: .
V gene: TRBV15
D gene: TRBD2
J gene: TRBJ2-7
CDR3 protein: CATSRGGGLGYEQYF
CDR3 DNA: TGTGCCACCAGCAGAGGGGGGGGTCTAGGATACGAGCAGTACTTC

clone size: .
V gene: TRBV15
D gene: .
J gene: TRBJ2-3
CDR3 protein: CATSRGWAHTDTQYF
CDR3 DNA: TGTGCCACCAGCAGAGGGTGGGCGCACACAGATACGCAGTATTTT

clone size: .
V gene: TRBV12-3/TRBV12-4
D gene: .
J gene: TRBJ1-1
CDR3 protein: CASSQDFTQPAFF
CDR3 DNA: TGTGCCAGCAGCCAAGACTTCACCCAACCTGCTTTCTTT

clone size: .
V gene: TRBV2
D gene: .
J gene: TRBJ2-5
CDR3 protein: CASSVGQVLTQYF
CDR3 DNA: TGTGCCAGCAGTGTGGGGCAGGTTCTCACCCAGTACTTC

clone size: .
V gene: TRBV7-6
D gene: .
J gene: TRBJ2-5
CDR3 protein: CASSRAGGHQETQYF
CDR3 DNA: TGTGCCAGCAGCCGTGCAGGGGGGCACCAAGAGACCCAGTACTTC

clone size: .
V gene: TRBV7-6
D gene: .
J gene: TRBJ1-1
CDR3 protein: CASSLQGLGTEAFF
CDR3 DNA: TGTGCCAGCAGCTTGCAGGGACTCGGCACTGAAGCTTTCTTT

clone size: .
V gene: TRBV5-1
D gene: TRBD1
J gene: TRBJ2-4
CDR3 protein: CASSSGTGRSANIQYF
CDR3 DNA: TGCGCCAGCAGCAGCGGGACAGGGAGATCGGCAAACATTCAGTACTTC

clone size: .
V gene: TRBV11-2
D gene: TRBD2
J gene: TRBJ2-1
CDR3 protein: CASSLSGVGYNEQFF
CDR3 DNA: TGTGCCAGCAGCCTTAGCGGGGTCGGCTACAATGAGCAGTTCTTC

clone size: .
V gene: TRBV7-2
D gene: .
J gene: TRBJ2-5
CDR3 protein: CASSLGGSGETQYF
CDR3 DNA: TGTGCCAGCAGCTTAGGAGGGAGCGGAGAGACCCAGTACTTC

clone size: .
V gene: TRBV5-6
D gene: .
J gene: TRBJ2-3
CDR3 protein: CASSLNWGVGTDTQYF
CDR3 DNA: TGTGCCAGCAGCTTGAATTGGGGGGTGGGCACAGATACGCAGTATTTT

clone size: .
V gene: TRBV7-2
D gene: .
J gene: TRBJ1-1
CDR3 protein: CASSLGSQGYEAFF
CDR3 DNA: TGTGCCAGCAGCTTAGGGTCGCAGGGGTACGAAGCTTTCTTT

clone size: .
V gene: TRBV6-5
D gene: TRBD1
J gene: TRBJ1-1
CDR3 protein: CASSRQGRNTEAFF
CDR3 DNA: TGTGCCAGCAGCCGACAGGGGAGAAACACTGAAGCTTTCTTT

clone size: .
V gene: TRBV4-1
D gene: .
J gene: TRBJ2-1
CDR3 protein: CASSQGHRANEQFF
CDR3 DNA: TGCGCCAGCAGCCAAGGGCACAGGGCCAATGAGCAGTTCTTC

clone size: .
V gene: TRBV3-1/TRBV3-2
D gene: .
J gene: TRBJ1-3
CDR3 protein: CASSQDTSGNTIYF
CDR3 DNA: TGTGCCAGCAGCCAAGATACATCTGGAAACACCATATATTTT

clone size: .
V gene: TRBV6-4
D gene: .
J gene: TRBJ2-6
CDR3 protein: CASSKGPGANVLTF
CDR3 DNA: TGTGCCAGCAGTAAGGGGCCTGGGGCCAACGTCCTGACTTTC